Each of the 22 T cell receptor beta chains below was sequenced from the same sample in a study of blood T cell repertoires in COVID-19. Profiled with immunoSEQ multiplex PCR; TCRdb holds only in-frame clones, not every one. The sample holds 190,000 or so clones, roughly 89% seen once. Sequencing used peripheral blood. The receptors here all came from a woman between 18 and 30 years old who had recovered from COVID-19.

The V and J genes are TRBV6-5 and TRBJ2-3, with 8 positions matching TRBD2. This CDR3 contains 12 residues. Germline lookup yields CDR1 MNHEY and CDR2 SVGAGI. V was clipped by 8 bases and J by 5 bases; unmatched bases: 3. CDR3 bases: TGTGCCAGCCGGGGGGGAGGAGATACGCAGTATTTT. As protein: CASRGGGDTQYF.

The chain recombines TRBV5-4 with TRBJ2-7, with a weak D call TRBD1 (5 bases). The V end was cut by 2 bases, the J end by 1 base, with 10 bases between. The CDR3 runs to 14 residues. CDR1 is SGHNT, CDR2 YYREEE, per germline (reference sequence). The CDR3: CASSFSAGSYEQYF. CDR3 bases: TGTGCCAGCAGCTTTTCAGCAGGGTCCTACGAGCAGTACTTC. The full variable domain, rest sourced from reference TRBV5-4 and TRBJ2-7, is ETGVTQSPTHLIKTRGQQVTLRCSSQSGHNTVSWYQQALGQGPQFIFQYYREEENGRGNFPPRFSGLQFPNYSSELNVNALELDDSALYLCASSFSAGSYEQYFGPGTRLTVT.

V is TRBV15 and J is TRBJ2-3, with D maybe TRBD2 (5 bases). Germline V gene sequence: CDR1 LNHNV, CDR2 YYDKDF (reference sequence). V lost 0 bases and J 2 bases, leaving 12 bases between the germline ends. The CDR3 sequence is 16 residues long. The CDR3 region is CATSRDREPNTDTQYF. CDR3 coding DNA: TGTGCCACCAGCAGAGATAGGGAGCCGAACACAGATACGCAGTATTTT.

The chain joins TRBV19 to TRBJ2-3; TRBD2 matches 11 bases. CDR3 size: 18 residues. The germline CDR1 and CDR2 sequences are LNHDA and SQIVND (reference sequence). Losses at the gene ends were 3 bases for V and 0 bases for J; bases not matched to a gene: 8. CDR3 sequence: CASSMRASGGTSTDTQYF. The CDR3 DNA is TGTGCCAGTAGTATGAGGGCTAGCGGGGGGACTAGCACAGATACGCAGTATTTT. Based on the CDR3 plus reference TRBV19 and TRBJ2-3, the full variable domain is DGGITQSPKYLFRKEGQNVTLSCEQNLNHDAMYWYRQDPGQGLRLIYYSQIVNDFQKGDIAEGYSVSREKKESFPLTVTSAQKNPTAFYLCASSMRASGGTSTDTQYFGPGTRLTVL.

This chain uses TRBV6-5 with TRBJ2-4; no clear D. This CDR3 spans 14 amino acids. Germline CDR1 reads MNHEY; CDR2 reads SVGAGI. Trimming shortened V by 8 bases and J by 3 bases, and 14 bases separated the two germline ends. The CDR3 reads CASQSSSGKNIQYF. The CDR3 nucleotides read TGTGCCAGCCAGTCCAGTTCTGGCAAAAACATTCAGTACTTC.

This rearrangement joins TRBV7-9 to TRBJ2-1; 9 nucleotides agree with TRBD1. J lost 3 bases, V lost 3 bases, and 6 bases had no gene match. This CDR3 spans 16 amino acids. Germline assignment: CDR1 SEHNR and CDR2 FQNEAQ (reference sequence). CDR3 protein: CASSLGTGRFYNEQFF. As DNA, the CDR3 is TGTGCCAGCAGCTTGGGGACAGGGAGATTCTACAATGAGCAGTTCTTC.

The V call is TRBV3-1 (or the pseudogene TRBV3-2), the J call TRBJ2-3, with 15 bases that match TRBD2. The J segment lost 6 bases and the V segment lost 1 base, leaving 2 bases of the junction unmatched. The CDR3 totals 16 residues. Germline V lookup: CDR1 LGHDT, CDR2 YNNKEL (reference sequence). DNA for the CDR3: TGTGCCAGCAGCCAAGGGACTAGCGGGAGGGTTGATACGCAGTATTTT. As protein: CASSQGTSGRVDTQYF.

V gene TRBV3-1 (or the pseudogene TRBV3-2) combines with J gene TRBJ1-2; 7 bases map to TRBD1. The CDR3 runs 14 residues. After removal of 0 bases from V and 8 bases from J, the junction contained 6 bases not matched to a gene. CDR1 and CDR2 from the germline V gene are LGHDT and YNNKEL (reference sequence). The CDR3, as DNA: TGTGCCAGCAGCCAAGATCCACAGGGGAGAGGCTACACCTTC. This encodes CASSQDPQGRGYTF.

The CDR3 DNA reads TGTGCCAGCAGCTTAGTCGCGGGGGGTACCTACGAGCAGTACTTC. Encoded protein: CASSLVAGGTYEQYF. This chain connects TRBV7-3 to TRBJ2-7; 8 nucleotides line up with TRBD2. V trimming: 2 bases; J trimming: 2 bases; junction bases outside the gene matches: 5. The germline gives CDR1 SGHTA, CDR2 FQGTGA. The CDR3 runs 15 residues. Complete variable domain (other parts from reference TRBV7-3 and TRBJ2-7): GAGVSQTPSNKVTEKGKYVELRCDPISGHTALYWYRQSLGQGPEFLIYFQGTGAADDSGLPNDRFFAVRPEGSVSTLKIQRTERGDSAVYLCASSLVAGGTYEQYFGPGTRLTVT.

The chain has TRBV29-1 and TRBJ2-1; D not resolved. V shed 6 bases and J shed 0 bases, with 9 bases lying between them. Germline values: CDR1 SQVTM, CDR2 ANQGSEA. There are 13 residues in the CDR3. CDR3 sequence (DNA): TGCAGCGTCCGCCGGTCCTCCTACAATGAGCAGTTCTTC. It yields the protein CSVRRSSYNEQFF.

The V and J genes are TRBV4-1 and TRBJ1-4; no clear D. This CDR3 comprises 16 residues. CDR1 is MGHRA and CDR2 is YSYEKL in the germline V gene. Trimming pared 1 base from V and 4 bases from J, leaving 13 bases between. The CDR3 bases are TGCGCCAGCAGCCAAGCGAGTCAATCGATTAATGAAAAACTGTTTTTT. Residues: CASSQASQSINEKLFF.

The DNA for the CDR3 is TGTGCCAGCAGCTCCGCGGGACCGACCGACGAGCAGTACGTC. Residues: CASSSAGPTDEQYV. The chain is built from TRBV11-2 and TRBJ2-7; D may be TRBD2 (6 bases). Germline CDR1 is SGHAT and CDR2 is FQNNGV. CDR3 length equals 14 residues. V lost 4 bases to trimming and J lost 5 bases, with 15 bases between them.

The chain employs TRBV11-2 and TRBJ1-1; unclear D gene. CDR1 and CDR2 from the germline V gene are SGHAT and FQNNGV. Trimming shortened V by 5 bases and J by 0 bases, and 16 bases separated the two germline ends. The CDR3 loop spans 16 amino acids. CDR3 loop: CASSHEGGYMNTEAFF. The CDR3 DNA is TGTGCCAGCAGCCACGAGGGCGGATACATGAACACTGAAGCTTTCTTT.

V usage is TRBV4-3 and J usage is TRBJ1-3; no reliable D call. This CDR3 has 15 residues. Trimming stripped 1 base from V and 2 bases from J, with 9 bases between. Germline V gives CDR1 LGHNA, CDR2 YSLEER. DNA for the CDR3: TGCGCCAGCAGCCAAGGGGGAGGTACTGGAAACACCATATATTTT. It codes for CASSQGGGTGNTIYF.

The chain joins TRBV18 to TRBJ2-1, with 7 bases that match TRBD2. The length of the CDR3 is 15 residues. The V segment lost 0 bases and the J segment 12 bases; nucleotides outside the gene matches: 11. CDR1 and CDR2 from the germline V gene are KGHSH and LQKENI. For the CDR3, the DNA is TGTGCCAGCTCACCACCGGGCAGGGAGGGGACGGGGCAGTTCTTC. Translating it yields CASSPPGREGTGQFF.

The genes are TRBV4-3 and TRBJ1-1; 8 positions match TRBD1. Germline V gives CDR1 LGHNA, CDR2 YSLEER. After removal of 4 bases from V and 1 base from J, the junction contained 5 bases not matched to a gene. The CDR3 length is 15 residues. The CDR3 loop is CASSLTTGANTEAFF. In DNA, the CDR3 is TGCGCCAGCAGCCTGACGACAGGGGCGAACACTGAAGCTTTCTTT.

V gene TRBV6-2 or TRBV6-3 combines with J gene TRBJ1-5, with a tentative D call TRBD1 (5 bases). The CDR3 contains 15 residues. The V end lost 5 bases, the J end lost 6 bases, and 17 bases lay between the germline ends. The germline V gene has CDR1 MNHEY and CDR2 SVGEGT. CDR3 in amino acids: CASSTRIVGAQPQHF. The CDR3, as DNA: TGTGCCAGCAGTACTCGGATAGTTGGGGCTCAGCCCCAGCATTTT.

The chain links TRBV5-1 to TRBJ2-2; 8 bases map to TRBD2. The CDR3 is made up of 16 amino acids. Trimming took 0 bases from V and 1 from J; bases not matched to a gene: 2. Germline V gives CDR1 SGHRS, CDR2 YFSETQ. CDR3 loop: CASSLGLAKNTGELFF. The DNA for the CDR3 is TGCGCCAGCAGCTTGGGACTAGCGAAGAACACCGGGGAGCTGTTTTTT. Filled out from reference TRBV5-1 and TRBJ2-2, the complete variable domain reads KAGVTQTPRYLIKTRGQQVTLSCSPISGHRSVSWYQQTPGQGLQFLFEYFSETQRNKGNFPGRFSGRQFSNSRSEMNVSTLELGDSALYLCASSLGLAKNTGELFFGEGSRLTVL.

This clone was recorded once. This chain links TRBV29-1 with TRBJ1-5; 7 nucleotides align to TRBD1. V was pared by 4 bases and J by 4 bases, with 7 bases of the junction left unmatched. Germline V gives CDR1 SQVTM, CDR2 ANQGSEA. This CDR3 has 14 residues. The CDR3 loop reads CSVAMAGGNQPQHF. CDR3 nucleotides: TGCAGCGTTGCCATGGCAGGGGGAAATCAGCCCCAGCATTTT.

This clone came up a few times. This sequence joins TRBV4-3 and TRBJ2-1; TRBD1 agrees at 9 bases. The CDR3 spans 16 residues. The V gene end was trimmed by 4 bases and the J gene end by 0 bases; junction bases not matched to a gene: 4. The V gene's germline CDR1 is LGHNA and CDR2 YSLEER. CDR3 region: CASSPGTGNSYNEQFF. The CDR3 DNA follows: TGCGCCAGCAGCCCCGGGACAGGGAACTCCTACAATGAGCAGTTCTTC.

The chain has TRBV27 and TRBJ1-5; tentatively, D is TRBD1 (6 bases). This CDR3 has 14 residues. V dropped 6 bases and J dropped 3 bases, with 12 bases sitting between them. Looked up from germline, CDR1 is MNHEY and CDR2 is SMNVEV (reference sequence). In DNA form, the CDR3 reads TGTGCCAGCAGGGCAACAGGGAACAATCAGCCCCAGCATTTT. Protein: CASRATGNNQPQHF.

This rearrangement joins TRBV5-6 to TRBJ2-5; weak D call: TRBD1 (5 bases). The CDR3 spans 15 residues. V was cut by 1 base and J by 0 bases, with 10 bases left in between. The germline V gene has CDR1 SGHDT and CDR2 YYEEEE. CDR3 in amino acids: CASSLRRAHQETQYF. The CDR3 DNA sequence: TGTGCCAGCAGCTTGCGCAGGGCCCACCAAGAGACCCAGTACTTC.